The clone carrying this T cell receptor (beta chain) came up many times. What it binds is not known. This sample is drawn from a study of response to subunit inactivated influenza vaccine. The CDR3 totals 13 residues. With 3 bases removed from V and 6 bases from J, the gap between germline ends came to 10 bases. Study-wide findings and caveats: Every seasonal influenza vaccination brings in few new T cells, the authors suggested.

TCRdb called the RT-PCR reads again in MiXCR, with one record for every CDR3 protein. The sample holds over 750,000 distinct CDR3 sequences, 21% seen once. The origin of this receptor is a man aged 50 or older who received an inactivated influenza vaccine. The source was PBMCs from blood, collected 5 days after vaccination. The chain is built from TRBV12-3 or TRBV12-4 and TRBJ2-3; D is uncertain. DNA of the CDR3: TGTGCCAGCAGTTTGAGTCTCGTGGATACGCAGTATTTT. This codes for CASSLSLVDTQYF.